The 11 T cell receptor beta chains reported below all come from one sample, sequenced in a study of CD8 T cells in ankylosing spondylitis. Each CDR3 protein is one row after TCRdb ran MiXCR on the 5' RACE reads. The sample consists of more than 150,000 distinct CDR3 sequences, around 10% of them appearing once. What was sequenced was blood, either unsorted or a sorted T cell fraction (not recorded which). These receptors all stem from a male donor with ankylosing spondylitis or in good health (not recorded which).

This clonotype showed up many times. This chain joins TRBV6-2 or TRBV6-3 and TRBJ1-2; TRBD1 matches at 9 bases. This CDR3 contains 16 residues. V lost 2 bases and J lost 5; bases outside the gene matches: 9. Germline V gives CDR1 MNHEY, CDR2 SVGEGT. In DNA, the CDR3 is TGTGCCAGCAGTTACACCTTAACAGGGGGCGCATATGGCTACACCTTC. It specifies CASSYTLTGGAYGYTF.

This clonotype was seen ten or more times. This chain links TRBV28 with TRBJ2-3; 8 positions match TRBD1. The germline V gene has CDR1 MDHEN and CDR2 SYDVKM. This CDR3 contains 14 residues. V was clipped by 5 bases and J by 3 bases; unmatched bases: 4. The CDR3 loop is CASSIRTGTDTQYF. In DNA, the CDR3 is TGTGCCAGCAGTATCCGGACAGGGACAGATACGCAGTATTTT. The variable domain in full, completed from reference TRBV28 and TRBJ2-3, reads DVKVTQSSRYLVKRTGEKVFLECVQDMDHENMFWYRQDPGLGLRLIYFSYDVKMKEKGDIPEGYSVSREKKERFSLILESASTNQTSMYLCASSIRTGTDTQYFGPGTRLTVL.

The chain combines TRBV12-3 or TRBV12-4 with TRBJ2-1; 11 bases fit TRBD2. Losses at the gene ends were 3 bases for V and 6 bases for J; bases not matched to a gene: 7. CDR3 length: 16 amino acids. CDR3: CASSFGLAGGGNEQFF. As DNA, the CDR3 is TGTGCCAGCAGTTTTGGGCTAGCGGGAGGCGGCAATGAGCAGTTCTTC.

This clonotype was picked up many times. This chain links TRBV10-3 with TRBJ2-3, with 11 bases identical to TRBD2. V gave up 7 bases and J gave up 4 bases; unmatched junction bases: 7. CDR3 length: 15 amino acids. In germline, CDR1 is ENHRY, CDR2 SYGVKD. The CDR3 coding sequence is TGTGCCATCAAAGATGGGACTAGCGGTTCAGATACGCAGTATTTT. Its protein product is CAIKDGTSGSDTQYF.

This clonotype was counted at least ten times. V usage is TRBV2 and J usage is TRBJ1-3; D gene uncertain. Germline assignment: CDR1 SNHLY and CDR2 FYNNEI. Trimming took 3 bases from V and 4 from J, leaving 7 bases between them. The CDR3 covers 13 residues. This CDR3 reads CASSESRGNTIYF. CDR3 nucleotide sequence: TGTGCCAGCAGTGAGAGTCGGGGAAACACCATATATTTT.

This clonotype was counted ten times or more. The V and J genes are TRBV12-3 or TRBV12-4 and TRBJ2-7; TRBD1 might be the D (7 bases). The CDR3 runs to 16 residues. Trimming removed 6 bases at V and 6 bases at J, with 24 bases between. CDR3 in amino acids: CASSPPFWQGEAEQYF. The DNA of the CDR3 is TGTGCCAGCAGCCCGCCATTTTGGCAGGGGGAGGCCGAGCAGTACTTC.

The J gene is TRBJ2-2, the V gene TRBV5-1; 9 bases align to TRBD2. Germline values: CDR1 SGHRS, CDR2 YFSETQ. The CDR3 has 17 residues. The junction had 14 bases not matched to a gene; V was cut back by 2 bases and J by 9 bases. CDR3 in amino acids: CASSFGSGGGATRELFF. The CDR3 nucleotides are TGCGCCAGCAGCTTCGGATCGGGCGGGGGGGCCACAAGGGAGCTGTTTTTT.

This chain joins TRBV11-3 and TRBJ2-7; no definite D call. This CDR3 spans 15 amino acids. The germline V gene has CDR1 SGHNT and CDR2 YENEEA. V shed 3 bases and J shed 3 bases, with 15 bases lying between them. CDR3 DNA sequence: TGTGCCAGCAGCTTGGAGAGAGGCCCAATCTACGAGCAGTACTTC. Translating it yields CASSLERGPIYEQYF.

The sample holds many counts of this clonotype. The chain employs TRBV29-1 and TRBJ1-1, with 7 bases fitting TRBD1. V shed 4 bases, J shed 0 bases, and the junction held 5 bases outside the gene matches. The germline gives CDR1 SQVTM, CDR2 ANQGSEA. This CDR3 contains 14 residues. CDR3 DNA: TGCAGCGTTGGACAGGGTTTAATGAACACTGAAGCTTTCTTT. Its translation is CSVGQGLMNTEAFF.

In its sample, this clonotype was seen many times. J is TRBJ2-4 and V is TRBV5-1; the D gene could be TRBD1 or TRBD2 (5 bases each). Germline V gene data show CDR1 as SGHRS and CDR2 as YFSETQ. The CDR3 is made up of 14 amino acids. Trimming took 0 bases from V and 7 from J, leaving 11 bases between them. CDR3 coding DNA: TGCGCCAGCAGCTTGGCGGGGCCGAACAACATTCAGTACTTC. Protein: CASSLAGPNNIQYF.

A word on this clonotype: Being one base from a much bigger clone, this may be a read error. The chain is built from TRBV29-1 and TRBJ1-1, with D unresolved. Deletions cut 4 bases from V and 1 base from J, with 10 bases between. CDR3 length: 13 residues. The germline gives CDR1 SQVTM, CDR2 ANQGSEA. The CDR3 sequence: CSVVRRKNTEAFF. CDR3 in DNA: TGCAGCGTTGTGAGGCGGAAGAACACTGAAGCTTTCTTT.